Many counts were recorded for the clone carrying this TCR beta chain. The CDR3 length is 14 residues. J lost 7 bases, V lost 6 bases, and 12 bases had no gene match. Germline loops: CDR1 SQVTM, CDR2 ANQGSEA. Researchers took RNA transcripts and amplified the TCR beta CDR3 regions from them. HTBI primers were the set used in a first-round RT-PCR of the TCR CDR3. A single record per CDR3 protein comes from TCRdb applying MiXCR to the multiplex PCR reads. The data contain around 620,000 distinct CDR3 sequences, around 14% of them seen just once; the ten biggest clones take up approximately 6.4%. This sample was included in a study of T cells in Graves' hyperthyroidism and ophthalmopathy. Fresh peripheral blood, 8 to 10 ml, was the source of the PBMCs.

The chain has TRBV29-1 and TRBJ2-1; 7 positions agree with TRBD2. Specimen: blood. This clonotype originated in a young woman with Graves' ophthalmopathy. CDR3 bases: TGCAGCGTCGAGGGGAGGGCCCTGGAGAATGAGCAGTTCTTC. It yields the protein CSVEGRALENEQFF.